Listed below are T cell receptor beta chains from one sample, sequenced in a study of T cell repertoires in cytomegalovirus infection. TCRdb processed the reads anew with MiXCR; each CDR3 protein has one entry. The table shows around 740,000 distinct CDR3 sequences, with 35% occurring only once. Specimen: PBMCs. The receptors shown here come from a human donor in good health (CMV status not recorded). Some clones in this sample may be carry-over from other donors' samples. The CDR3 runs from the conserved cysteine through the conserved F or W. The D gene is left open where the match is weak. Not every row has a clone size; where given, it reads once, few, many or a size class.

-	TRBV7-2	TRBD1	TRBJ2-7	TGTGCCAGCAGCTTAGGGACAGGGATGGGCGAGCAGTACTTC	CASSLGTGMGEQYF
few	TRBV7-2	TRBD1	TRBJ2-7	TGTGCCAGCAGCTGGACCGGGACAGGGGAATACGAGCAGTACTTC	CASSWTGTGEYEQYF
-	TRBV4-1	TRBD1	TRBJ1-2	TGCGCCAGCAGCCCTACCGGGACAGGGACGGATTCCCGCGGCTACACCTTC	CASSPTGTGTDSRGYTF
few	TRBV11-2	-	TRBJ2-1	TGTGCCAGCAGCACACAGGTTGATGAGCAGTTCTTC	CASSTQVDEQFF
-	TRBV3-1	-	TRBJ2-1	TGTGCCAGCAGCCAAGGGGTAGGGACAATTGCCTGGGAGCAGTTCTTC	CASSQGVGTIAWEQFF
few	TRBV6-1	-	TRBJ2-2	TGTGCCAGCAGACGCCAGGGTTCTACGAACACCGGGGAGCTGTTTTTT	CASRRQGSTNTGELFF
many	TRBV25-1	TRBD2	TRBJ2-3	TGTGCCAGCAGTGAAACGGGACTAGCGGGAGGAGATACGCAGTATTTT	CASSETGLAGGDTQYF
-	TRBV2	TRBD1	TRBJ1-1	TGTGCCAGCAGGGGGACAGGGGTGAACACTGAAGCTTTCTTT	CASRGTGVNTEAFF
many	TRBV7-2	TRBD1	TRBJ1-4	TGTGCCAGCAGCCCGCCGCGGGACAGGGAAAATGAAAAACTGTTTTTT	CASSPPRDRENEKLFF
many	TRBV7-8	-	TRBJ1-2	TGTGCCAGCACGGCAGGGGCCGGCGGCTACACCTTC	CASTAGAGGYTF
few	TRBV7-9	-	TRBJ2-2	TGTGCCAGCAGCTCACAGGGACCGGAGCTGTTTTTT	CASSSQGPELFF
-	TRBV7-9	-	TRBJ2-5	TGTGCCAGCAGCTTAGCTTTGCGGACAGAACAAGAGACCCAGTACTTC	CASSLALRTEQETQYF
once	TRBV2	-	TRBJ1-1	TGTGCCAGCACCTTAGCAACAGCGAACACTGAAGCTTTCTTT	CASTLATANTEAFF
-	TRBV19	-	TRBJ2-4	TGTGCCAGTAGTCCTCGGACAACGATGAACATTCAGTACTTC	CASSPRTTMNIQYF
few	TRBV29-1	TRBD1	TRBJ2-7	TGCAGCGTTGAAGTTTTTAACCGGGACAGGGGATTCTCCTACGAGCAGTACTTC	CSVEVFNRDRGFSYEQYF
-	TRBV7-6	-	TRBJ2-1	TGTGCCAGCAGCTTAGAATTGCCTGAGCAGTTCTTC	CASSLELPEQFF
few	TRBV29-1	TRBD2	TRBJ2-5	TGCAGCGTTGAGGGACTAGCGGCGGAGACCCAGTACTTC	CSVEGLAAETQYF
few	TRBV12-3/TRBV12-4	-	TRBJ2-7	TGTGCCAGCAGTTTTGAGGGCTTCCCCACCTACGAGCAGTACTTC	CASSFEGFPTYEQYF
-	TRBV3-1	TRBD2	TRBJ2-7	TGTGCCAGCACCCCCGGGGGGGACCGGTACTACGAGCAGTACTTC	CASTPGGDRYYEQYF
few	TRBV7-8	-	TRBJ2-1	TGTGCCAGCAGCTTAGCCCCGGCAACCGGGGAAATCAACGATGAGCAGTTCTTC	CASSLAPATGEINDEQFF
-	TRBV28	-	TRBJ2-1	TGTGCCAGCAGTTTTAAAGGCCTGGCCTCCTACAATGAGCAGTTCTTC	CASSFKGLASYNEQFF
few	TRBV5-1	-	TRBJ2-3	TGCGCCAGCAGCTCGGCAGGGAACCCAGATACGCAGTATTTT	CASSSAGNPDTQYF
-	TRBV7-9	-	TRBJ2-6	TGTGCCAGCAGCGCGCGACAGGGGAGGGGGTACTCTGGGGCCAACGTCCTGACTTTC	CASSARQGRGYSGANVLTF
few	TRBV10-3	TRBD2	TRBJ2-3	TGTGCCATCAGACTAGCGGGGGGTATGAGCACAGATACGCAGTATTTT	CAIRLAGGMSTDTQYF
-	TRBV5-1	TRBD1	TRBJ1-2	TGCGCCAGCACCCCGCCAGGGGGGTATGGCTACACCTTC	CASTPPGGYGYTF
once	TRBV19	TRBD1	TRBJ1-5	TGTGCCAGTAGTAGCGGGACAGTCATTTATCAGCCCCAGCATTTT	CASSSGTVIYQPQHF
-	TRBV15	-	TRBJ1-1	TGTGCCACCAGCGGGAGAAACACTGAAGCTTTCTTT	CATSGRNTEAFF
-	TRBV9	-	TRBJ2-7	TGTGCCAGCAGCCCCGCGGGCCTCCCATCCTACGAGCAGTACTTC	CASSPAGLPSYEQYF
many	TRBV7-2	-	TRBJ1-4	TGTGCCAGCAGCTTACAGGGTCGGAGTGAAAAACTGTTTTTT	CASSLQGRSEKLFF
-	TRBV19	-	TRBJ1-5	TGTGCCAGTATGATGCGTAGCAATCAGCCCCAGCATTTT	CASMMRSNQPQHF
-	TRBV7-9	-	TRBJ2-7	TGTGCCAGCAGCCCCCGGGCGAAAAAACTCCACGAGCAGTACTTC	CASSPRAKKLHEQYF
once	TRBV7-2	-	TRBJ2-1	TGTGCCAGCAGCGCCTCGGAGGGGGGGCCGTACTTC	CASSASEGGPYF
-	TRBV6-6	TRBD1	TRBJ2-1	TGTGCCAGCAGCCGGGGACAGGGGGTGCCCGGGAATGAGCAGTTCTTC	CASSRGQGVPGNEQFF
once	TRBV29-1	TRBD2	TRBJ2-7	TGCAGCGTTGAAGGGTCTCCTAGCGGGAGGGGAAGTTCCTACGAGCAGTACTTC	CSVEGSPSGRGSSYEQYF
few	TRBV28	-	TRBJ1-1	TGTGCCAGCAGTCCATACCTGAGCACTGAAGCTTTCTTT	CASSPYLSTEAFF
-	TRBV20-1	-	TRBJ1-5	TGCAGTGGGGTGACGGAAGCATATCAGCCCCAGCATTTT	CSGVTEAYQPQHF
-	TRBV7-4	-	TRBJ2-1	TGTGCCAGCAGCTATAGGGGCGATGAGCAGTTCTTC	CASSYRGDEQFF
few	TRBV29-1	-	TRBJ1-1	TGCAGCGTTGACTCCGACAGGAACACTGAAGCTTTCTTT	CSVDSDRNTEAFF
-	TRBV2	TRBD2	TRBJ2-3	TGTGCCAGCAAAGCGGGAGAAAATACGCAGTATTTT	CASKAGENTQYF
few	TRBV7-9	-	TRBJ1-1	TGTGCCAGCAGCTTAGTTGGGGTAGTAGGCACTGAAGCTTTCTTT	CASSLVGVVGTEAFF
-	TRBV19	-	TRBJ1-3	TGTGCCAGTAGTCCAACACCTCACTCTGGAAACACCATATATTTT	CASSPTPHSGNTIYF
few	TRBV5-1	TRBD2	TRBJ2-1	TGCGCCAGCGCGTTGACTAGCGGAAACAATGAGCAGTTCTTC	CASALTSGNNEQFF
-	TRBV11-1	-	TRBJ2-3	TGTGCCAGCAGACCATCCACCAGAATGTCAGATCCGCAGTATTTT	CASRPSTRMSDPQYF
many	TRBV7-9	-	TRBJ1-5	TGTGCCAGCAGCTTATCCGAGGTGCAGCCCCAGCATTTT	CASSLSEVQPQHF
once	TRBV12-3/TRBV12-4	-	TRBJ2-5	TGTGCCAGCAGTTTTAGTCCCCAAGAGACCCAGTACTTC	CASSFSPQETQYF
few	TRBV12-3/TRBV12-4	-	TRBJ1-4	TGTGCCAGCAGTTCCCCGGACAAGAATGAAAAACTGTTTTTT	CASSSPDKNEKLFF
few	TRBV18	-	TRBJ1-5	TGTGCCAGCTCCCGTAAAGGGGGGTATAGCAATCAGCCCCAGCATTTT	CASSRKGGYSNQPQHF
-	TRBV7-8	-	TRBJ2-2	TGTGCCAGCATCGGGGGGCCCAGGGCCGGGGAGCTGTTTTTT	CASIGGPRAGELFF
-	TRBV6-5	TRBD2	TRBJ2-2	TGTGCCAGCAGACCAAGCGGGATCAACACCGGGGAGCTGTTTTTT	CASRPSGINTGELFF
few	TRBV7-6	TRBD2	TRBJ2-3	TGTGCCAGCAGCAAACTAGCGGGGGCAAGCACAGATACGCAGTATTTT	CASSKLAGASTDTQYF
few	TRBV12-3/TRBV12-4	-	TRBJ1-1	TGTGCCAGCCTAAGCGGGGGGACACCAGTTGCTTTCTTT	CASLSGGTPVAFF
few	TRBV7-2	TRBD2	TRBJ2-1	TGTGCCAGCAGCTTCCAGGGACTAGTCAATGAGCAGTTCTTC	CASSFQGLVNEQFF
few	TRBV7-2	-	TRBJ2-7	TGTGCCAGCAGCCCAACAGGGGACTACTACGAGCAGTACTTC	CASSPTGDYYEQYF
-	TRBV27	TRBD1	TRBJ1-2	TGTGCCAGCAGCCAGACAGGGGCGGCGGGCTACACCTTC	CASSQTGAAGYTF
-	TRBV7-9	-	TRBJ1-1	TGTGCCAGCAGCTCCATTGGCACTGAAGCTTTCTTT	CASSSIGTEAFF
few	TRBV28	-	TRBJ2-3	TGTGCCAGCAGTTTCAGGGATTCAGATACGCAGTATTTT	CASSFRDSDTQYF